This T cell receptor (beta chain) was obtained from a study of blood T cell repertoires in COVID-19. Study at large: T cells, B-cell-depleted T cells, or PBMCs supplied cDNA or gDNA.

The CDR3 consists of 16 residues. Trimming stripped 2 bases from V and 5 bases from J, with 13 bases between. Germline V gene sequence: CDR1 MDHEN, CDR2 SYDVKM. TCRdb's table, derived via immunoSEQ multiplex PCR, lists solely in-frame clones and lacks some. Here the sample spans 250,000 or so clones, approximately 85% being singletons. Sequencing used peripheral blood. This TCR was recovered from a woman in her sixties or seventies with acute or convalescent COVID-19. The chain carries TRBV28 and TRBJ1-6; tentatively, D is TRBD1 (5 bases). CDR3 region: CASSLLPGGDNSPLHF. Here the CDR3 DNA reads TGTGCCAGCAGTTTACTTCCCGGGGGGGATAATTCACCCCTCCACTTT.